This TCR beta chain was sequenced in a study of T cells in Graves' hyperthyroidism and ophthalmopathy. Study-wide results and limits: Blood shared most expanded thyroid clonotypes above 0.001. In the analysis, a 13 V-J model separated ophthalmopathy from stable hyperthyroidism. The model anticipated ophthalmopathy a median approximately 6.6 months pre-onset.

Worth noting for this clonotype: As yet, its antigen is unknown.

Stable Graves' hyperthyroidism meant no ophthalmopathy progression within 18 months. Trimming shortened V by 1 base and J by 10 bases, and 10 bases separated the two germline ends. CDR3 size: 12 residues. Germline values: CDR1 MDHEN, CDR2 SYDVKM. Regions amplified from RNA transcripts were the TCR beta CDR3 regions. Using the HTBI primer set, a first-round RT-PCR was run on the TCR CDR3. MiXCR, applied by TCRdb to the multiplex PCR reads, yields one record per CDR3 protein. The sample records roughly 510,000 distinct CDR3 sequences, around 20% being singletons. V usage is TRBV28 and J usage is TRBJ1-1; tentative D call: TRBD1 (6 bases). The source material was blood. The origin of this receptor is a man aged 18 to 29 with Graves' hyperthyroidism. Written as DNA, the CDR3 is TGTGCCAGCAGTTTATATACAGGGCGAGCTTTCTTT. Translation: CASSLYTGRAFF.